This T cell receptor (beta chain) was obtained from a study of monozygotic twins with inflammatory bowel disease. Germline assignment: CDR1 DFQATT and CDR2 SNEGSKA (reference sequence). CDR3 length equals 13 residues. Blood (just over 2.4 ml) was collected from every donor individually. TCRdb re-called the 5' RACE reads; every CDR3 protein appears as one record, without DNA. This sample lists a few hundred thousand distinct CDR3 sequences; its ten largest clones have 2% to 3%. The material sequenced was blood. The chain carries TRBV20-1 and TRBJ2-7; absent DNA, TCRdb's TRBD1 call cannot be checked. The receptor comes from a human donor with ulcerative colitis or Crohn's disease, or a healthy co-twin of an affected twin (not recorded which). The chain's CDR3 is CSSRDLSPYEQYF.